The 9 T cell receptor beta chains below were found in one sample sequenced in a study of Graves' ophthalmopathy and Graves' hyperthyroidism. The TCR beta CDR3 regions underwent amplification from RNA transcripts. The first round was an RT-PCR with HTBI primers, and the second round was a multiplex PCR. TCRdb re-derived calls from the multiplex PCR reads in MiXCR, one entry per CDR3 protein. Seen here are about 600,000 distinct CDR3 sequences, about 40% observed once, and the top ten hold roughly 4.5%. The sample comprised peripheral blood or thyroid tissue (not recorded which). The receptor set was obtained from an adult man with Graves' hyperthyroidism.

The chain is built from TRBV19 and TRBJ2-7; TRBD2 matches at 7 bases. The DNA end favors TRBJ2-1, so the J call may be wrong. This CDR3 contains 14 residues. CDR1 and CDR2 (germline): LNHDA, SQIVND (reference sequence). CDR3 in amino acids: CAVRRDYSYNEQFF. The DNA for the CDR3 is TGTGCCGTGAGACGGGACTACTCCTACAATGAGCAGTTCTTC.

The table lists this clonotype with many counts. The V call is TRBV19, the J call TRBJ2-2; weak D call: TRBD1 (5 bases). This CDR3 contains 16 residues. Between the trimmed V and J ends, which lost 5 bases and 2 bases, there was a span of 15 bases. Germline V CDR1 and CDR2: LNHDA, SQIVND (reference sequence). CDR3: CASSPRGSFNTGELFF. As DNA, the CDR3 is TGTGCCAGTAGTCCAAGGGGAAGCTTTAACACCGGGGAGCTGTTTTTT.

This clonotype was recorded many times. The chain couples TRBV7-8 to TRBJ1-3; D not resolved. This CDR3 contains 13 residues. CDR1 and CDR2 (germline): SGHVS, FQNEAQ. The germline V and J ends were trimmed by 1 base and 4 bases, with 5 bases remaining between them. The CDR3 DNA follows: TGTGCCAGCAGCTTAGTCATGGGAAACACCATATATTTT. Its translation is CASSLVMGNTIYF.

This clonotype was seen repeatedly, ten times or more. The chain couples TRBV29-1 to TRBJ1-2, with 7 bases matching TRBD1. This CDR3 contains 15 residues. Germline CDR1 reads SQVTM; CDR2 reads ANQGSEA. Trimming removed 5 bases from V and 4 bases from J; junction bases left unmatched: 13. CDR3 sequence: CSVPRRSGQPYGYTF. CDR3 bases: TGCAGCGTTCCCCGCCGATCGGGACAGCCCTATGGCTACACCTTC.

A single count supports this clonotype. The chain employs TRBV5-1 and TRBJ2-5; 10 bases fit TRBD1. Germline loops: CDR1 SGHRS, CDR2 YFSETQ. V was pared by 5 bases and J by 1 base, with 5 bases of the junction left unmatched. The CDR3 spans 15 residues. The CDR3, as DNA: TGCGCCAGCAGGACTGGACAGGGGGGCCAAGAGACCCAGTACTTC. Translating gives CASRTGQGGQETQYF.

The chain has TRBV7-9 and TRBJ1-1, with D perhaps TRBD1 (5 bases). Between the trimmed V and J ends, which lost 1 base and 2 bases, there was a span of 20 bases. The germline gives CDR1 SEHNR, CDR2 FQNEAQ (reference sequence). The CDR3 is made up of 18 amino acids. Written as DNA, the CDR3 is TGTGCCAGCAGCTTAGAGCCCCTCTTCGATAGGGGCAACACTGAAGCTTTCTTT. It codes for CASSLEPLFDRGNTEAFF.

The sample holds a few counts of this clonotype. The V and J genes are TRBV12-3 or TRBV12-4 and TRBJ2-2; 10 bases line up with TRBD1. There are 18 residues in the CDR3. Trimming removed 6 bases from V and 0 bases from J; junction bases left unmatched: 10. The CDR3 loop reads CASSRGQGILTNTGELFF. In DNA, the CDR3 is TGTGCCAGCAGCCGGGGACAGGGGATCCTAACGAACACCGGGGAGCTGTTTTTT.

This clonotype was recorded only once. A read error may explain this, as a much larger clone is one base away. DNA for the CDR3: TGTGCCAGCAGCGTAACTAGCGACACCGGGGAGCAGTTTTTT. Protein sequence: CASSVTSDTGEQFF. The chain has TRBV9 and TRBJ2-2; TRBD2 agrees at 7 bases. Germline assignment: CDR1 SGDLS and CDR2 YYNGEE. This CDR3 is 14 amino acids long. The variable domain in full, completed from reference TRBV9 and TRBJ2-2, reads DSGVTQTPKHLITATGQRVTLRCSPRSGDLSVYWYQQSLDQGLQFLIQYYNGEERAKGNILERFSAQQFPDLHSELNLSSLELGDSALYFCASSVTSDTGEQFFGEGSRLTVL.

In regard to this clonotype: One junction end disagrees with the germline gene, perhaps due to a read error. The genes are TRBV7-9 and TRBJ2-5; D call uncertain. The CDR3 runs to 12 residues. The germline V gene encodes CDR1 SEHNR and CDR2 FQNEAQ (reference sequence). The CDR3 bases are TGTGCCAGCAGCTCTTCAGATGAGACCAAGTACTTC. This translates into CASSSSDETKYF.